This T cell receptor (beta chain) was obtained from a study of identical twins (dated by TCRdb to 2016 to 2017). Background on the whole study: To test whether fetal clonotypes persist, the study used deep sequencing on TCR alpha and beta repertoires from monozygotic twins, unrelated adults of various ages, and cord blood. To rule out contamination, the twin experiments were replicated at different times with different library preparation protocols.

As concerns this clonotype: The specificity of this receptor is unknown. No base-level quality is on record; no much larger clone is a single base apart.

What the authors observed across the whole study: Abundant cord blood beta clonotypes had fewer insertions, young adult naive repertoires showed a similar but weaker trend, and memory repertoires showed no such trend. Because the same donors could not be followed over many years, the conclusions depended on cross-sectional statistical analysis. In beta out-of-frame sequences, excess twin sharing was weaker, because having fewer shared sequences lowered the signal-to-noise ratio. Compared with coincidental sharing between unrelated individuals, out-of-frame TCR alpha sequences shared between twins had an excess of sequences with low generation probability. Recombination models systematically underestimated out-of-frame TCR alpha sharing in monozygotic twins but agreed with sharing between unrelated individuals. Zero-insertion analyses could be partly confounded by invariant T cells such as MAIT and iNKT, though diverse VJ usage argued against such confounding for most clonotypes.

Library creation used 5' RACE. The listed sequencing device is Illumina HiSeq 2000. A universal primer binding site was added through template switching, and the final cDNA carried a unique molecular identifier so that TCR cDNA molecules could be counted accurately. Specific primers in the conserved constant-segment region were used to synthesize first-strand cDNA for TCR alpha and beta chains. Each cDNA library was double barcoded, with a SMART-Mk sample barcode plus Illumina barcodes, to control for contamination. TruSeq adapter sequences and Illumina sample barcodes were added in two successive PCR steps. The TCR alpha and beta cDNA libraries were sequenced on the Illumina HiSeq platform using custom primers. In the paper's pipeline: MiGEC processed the raw reads to extract unique molecular identifiers, while MiXCR was used to determine the CDR3 positions. Recombination models were inferred per individual with the repgenHMM and IGoR tools using an EM algorithm. The tcR package in R was used for shared clonotype analysis, with sharing normalized by the product of cloneset sizes. Out-of-frame nonproductive sequences were analyzed to study raw recombination free of thymic and clonal selection effects. TCRdb reran the public reads through fastp at Q25 and MiXCR, keeping productive beta chains. Identical CDR3 proteins give one entry, which carries the most common genes and DNA. V and J calls and clone size were set by TCRdb, not the authors. Within this sample are roughly 710,000 distinct CDR3 sequences, with around 6.1% of them counted one time only. Around 1.9% of the sample lies in the top ten.

All donors were healthy Caucasians. The study also sequenced three unrelated non-twin adults: a male aged 18 to 30, a male aged 50 to 60 and a female aged 50 to 60. Miltenyi CD45RO+ enrichment and human naive T-cell isolation kits were used to isolate memory (CD45RO+) and naive T cells from PBMC. The V end loses 0 bases and the J end loses 1 base, and a stretch of 13 bases separates them. From the germline V gene (reference sequence), CDR1 is SEHNR and CDR2 is FQNEAQ. The CDR3 contains 16 residues, cysteine and phenylalanine counted. Just the 48-base CDR3 DNA is kept, in frame starting at base 1. The material sequenced was naive T cells sorted from blood. The cell subset or site label, read with the paper, signifies: cells isolated with a human naive T-cell isolation kit. The rearranged chain carries TRBV7-9 and TRBJ2-7; the D gene is possibly TRBD1 or TRBD2, each agreeing over 5 bases. This clonotype originated in a man younger than 35 in good health. The CDR3 reads as follows: CASSLASPGRSYEQYF. The DNA is as follows: TGTGCCAGCAGCTTAGCGTCCCCGGGACGTTCCTACGAGCAGTACTTC.